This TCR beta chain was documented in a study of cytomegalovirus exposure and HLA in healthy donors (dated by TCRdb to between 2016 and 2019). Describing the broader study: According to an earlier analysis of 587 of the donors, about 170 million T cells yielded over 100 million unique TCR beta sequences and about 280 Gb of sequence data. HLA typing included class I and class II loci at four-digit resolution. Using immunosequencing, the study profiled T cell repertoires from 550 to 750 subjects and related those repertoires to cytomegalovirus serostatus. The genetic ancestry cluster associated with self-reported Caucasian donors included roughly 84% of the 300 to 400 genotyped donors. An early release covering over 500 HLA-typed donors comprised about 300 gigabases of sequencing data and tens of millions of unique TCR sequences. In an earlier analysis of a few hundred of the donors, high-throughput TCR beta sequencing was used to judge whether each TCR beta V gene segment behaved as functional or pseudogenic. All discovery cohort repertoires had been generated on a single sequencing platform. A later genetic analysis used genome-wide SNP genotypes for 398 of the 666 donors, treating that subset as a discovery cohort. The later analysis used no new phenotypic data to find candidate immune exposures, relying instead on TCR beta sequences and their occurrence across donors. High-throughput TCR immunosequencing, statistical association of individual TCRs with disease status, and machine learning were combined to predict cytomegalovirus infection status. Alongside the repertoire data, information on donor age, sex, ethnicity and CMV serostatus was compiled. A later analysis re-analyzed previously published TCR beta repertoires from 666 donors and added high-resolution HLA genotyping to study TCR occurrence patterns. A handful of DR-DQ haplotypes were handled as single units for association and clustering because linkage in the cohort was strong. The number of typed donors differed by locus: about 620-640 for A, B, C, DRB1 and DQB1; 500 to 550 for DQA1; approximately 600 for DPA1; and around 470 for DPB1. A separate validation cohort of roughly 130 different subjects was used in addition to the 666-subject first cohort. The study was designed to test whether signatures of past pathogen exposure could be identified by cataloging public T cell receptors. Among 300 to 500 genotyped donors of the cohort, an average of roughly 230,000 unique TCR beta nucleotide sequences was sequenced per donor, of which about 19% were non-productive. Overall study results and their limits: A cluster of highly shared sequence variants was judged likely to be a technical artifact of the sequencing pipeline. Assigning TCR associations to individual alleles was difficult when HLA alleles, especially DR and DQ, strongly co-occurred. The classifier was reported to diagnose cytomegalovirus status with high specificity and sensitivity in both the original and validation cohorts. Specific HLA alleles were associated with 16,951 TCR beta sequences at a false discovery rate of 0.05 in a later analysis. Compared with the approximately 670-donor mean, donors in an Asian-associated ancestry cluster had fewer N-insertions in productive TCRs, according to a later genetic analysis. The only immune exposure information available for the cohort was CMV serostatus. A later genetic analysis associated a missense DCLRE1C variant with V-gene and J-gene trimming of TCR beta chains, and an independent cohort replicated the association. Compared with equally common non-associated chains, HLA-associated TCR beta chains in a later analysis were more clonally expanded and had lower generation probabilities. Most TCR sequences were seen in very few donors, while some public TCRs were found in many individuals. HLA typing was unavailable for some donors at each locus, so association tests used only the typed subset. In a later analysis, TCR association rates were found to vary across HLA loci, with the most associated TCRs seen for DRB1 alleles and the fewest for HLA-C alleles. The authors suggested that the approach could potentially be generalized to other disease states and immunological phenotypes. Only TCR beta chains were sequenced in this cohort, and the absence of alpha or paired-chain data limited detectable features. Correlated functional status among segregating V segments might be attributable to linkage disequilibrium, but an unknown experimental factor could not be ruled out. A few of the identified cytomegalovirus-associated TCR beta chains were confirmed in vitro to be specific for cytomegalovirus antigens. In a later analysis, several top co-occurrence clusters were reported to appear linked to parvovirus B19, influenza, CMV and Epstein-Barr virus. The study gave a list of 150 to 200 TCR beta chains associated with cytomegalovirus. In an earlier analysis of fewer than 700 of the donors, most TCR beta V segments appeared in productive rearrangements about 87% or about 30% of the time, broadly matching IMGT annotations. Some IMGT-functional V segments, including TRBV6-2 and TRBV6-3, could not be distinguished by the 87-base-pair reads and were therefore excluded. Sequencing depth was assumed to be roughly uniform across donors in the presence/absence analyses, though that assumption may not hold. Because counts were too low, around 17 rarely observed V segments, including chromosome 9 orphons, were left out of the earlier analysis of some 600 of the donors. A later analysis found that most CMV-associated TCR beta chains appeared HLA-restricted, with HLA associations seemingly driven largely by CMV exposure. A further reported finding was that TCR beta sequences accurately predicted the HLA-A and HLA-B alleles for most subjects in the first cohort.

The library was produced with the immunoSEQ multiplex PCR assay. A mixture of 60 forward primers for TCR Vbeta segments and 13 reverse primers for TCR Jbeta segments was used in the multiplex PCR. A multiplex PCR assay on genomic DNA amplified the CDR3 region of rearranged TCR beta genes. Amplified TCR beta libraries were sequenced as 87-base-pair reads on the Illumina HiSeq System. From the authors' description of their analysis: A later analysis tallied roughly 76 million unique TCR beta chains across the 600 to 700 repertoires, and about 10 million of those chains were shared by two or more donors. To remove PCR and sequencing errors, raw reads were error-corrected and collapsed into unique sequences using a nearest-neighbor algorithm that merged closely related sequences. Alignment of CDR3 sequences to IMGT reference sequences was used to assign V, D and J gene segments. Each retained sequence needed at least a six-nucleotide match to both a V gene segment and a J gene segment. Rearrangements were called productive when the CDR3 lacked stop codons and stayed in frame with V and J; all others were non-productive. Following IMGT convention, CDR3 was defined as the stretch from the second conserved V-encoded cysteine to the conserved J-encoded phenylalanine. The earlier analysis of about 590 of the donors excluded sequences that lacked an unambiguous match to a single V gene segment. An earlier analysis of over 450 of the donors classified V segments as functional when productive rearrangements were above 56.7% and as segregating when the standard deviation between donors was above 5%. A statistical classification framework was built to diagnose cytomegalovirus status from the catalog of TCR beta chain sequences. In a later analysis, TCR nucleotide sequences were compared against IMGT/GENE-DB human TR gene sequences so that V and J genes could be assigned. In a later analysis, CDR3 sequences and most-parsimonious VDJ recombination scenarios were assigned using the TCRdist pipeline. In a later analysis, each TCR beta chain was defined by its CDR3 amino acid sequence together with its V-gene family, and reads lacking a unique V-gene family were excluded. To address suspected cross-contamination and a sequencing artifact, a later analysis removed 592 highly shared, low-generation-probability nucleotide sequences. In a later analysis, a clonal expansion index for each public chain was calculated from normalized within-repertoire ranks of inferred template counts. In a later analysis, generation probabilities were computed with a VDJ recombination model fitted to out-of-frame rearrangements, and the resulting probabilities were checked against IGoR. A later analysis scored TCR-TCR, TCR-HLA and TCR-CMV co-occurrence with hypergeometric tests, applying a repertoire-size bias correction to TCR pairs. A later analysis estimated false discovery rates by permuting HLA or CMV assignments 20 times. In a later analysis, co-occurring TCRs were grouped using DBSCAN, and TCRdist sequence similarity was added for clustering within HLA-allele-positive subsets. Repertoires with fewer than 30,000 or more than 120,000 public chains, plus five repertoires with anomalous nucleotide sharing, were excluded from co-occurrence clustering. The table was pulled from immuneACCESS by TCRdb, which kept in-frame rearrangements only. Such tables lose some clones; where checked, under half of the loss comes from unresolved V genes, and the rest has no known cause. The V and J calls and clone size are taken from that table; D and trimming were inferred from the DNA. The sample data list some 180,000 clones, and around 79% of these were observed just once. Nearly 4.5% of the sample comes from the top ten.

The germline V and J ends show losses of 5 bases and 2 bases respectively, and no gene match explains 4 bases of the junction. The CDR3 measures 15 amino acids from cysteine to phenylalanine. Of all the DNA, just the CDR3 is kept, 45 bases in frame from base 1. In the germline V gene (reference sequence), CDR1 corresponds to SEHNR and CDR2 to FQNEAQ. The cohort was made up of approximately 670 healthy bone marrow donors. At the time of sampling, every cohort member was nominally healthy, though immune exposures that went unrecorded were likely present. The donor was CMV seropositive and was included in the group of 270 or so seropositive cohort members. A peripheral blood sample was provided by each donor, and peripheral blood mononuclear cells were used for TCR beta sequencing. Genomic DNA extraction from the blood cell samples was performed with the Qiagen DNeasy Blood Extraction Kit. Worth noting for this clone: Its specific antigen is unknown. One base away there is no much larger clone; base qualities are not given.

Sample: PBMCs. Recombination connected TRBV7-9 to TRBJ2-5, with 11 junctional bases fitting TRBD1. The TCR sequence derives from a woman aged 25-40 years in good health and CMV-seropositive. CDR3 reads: CASSKRDRGQETQYF. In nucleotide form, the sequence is TGTGCCAGCAGCAAAAGGGACAGGGGGCAAGAGACCCAGTACTTC. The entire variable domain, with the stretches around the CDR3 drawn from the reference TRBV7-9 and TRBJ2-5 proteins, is DTGVSQNPRHKITKRGQNVTFRCDPISEHNRLYWYRQTLGQGPEFLTYFQNEAQLEKSRLLSDRFSAERPKGSFSTLEIQRTEQGDSAMYLCASSKRDRGQETQYFGPGTRLLVL.